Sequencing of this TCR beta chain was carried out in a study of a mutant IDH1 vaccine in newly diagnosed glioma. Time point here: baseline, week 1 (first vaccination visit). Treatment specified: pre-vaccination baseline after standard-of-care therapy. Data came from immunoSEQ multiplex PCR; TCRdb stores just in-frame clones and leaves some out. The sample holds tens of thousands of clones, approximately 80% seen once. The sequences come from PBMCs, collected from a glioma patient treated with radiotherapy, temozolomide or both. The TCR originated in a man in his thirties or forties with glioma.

The DNA for the CDR3 is TGTGCCAGTACCCCGCGGTCCGGGGCGAGGAGCGAAAAACTGTTTTTT. Translation gives CASTPRSGARSEKLFF. This chain uses TRBV19 with TRBJ1-4; possible D gene TRBD1, 5 bases. From germline, CDR1 is LNHDA and CDR2 SQIVND (reference sequence). The CDR3 runs 16 residues. V dropped 7 bases and J dropped 8 bases, with 23 bases sitting between them.